Presented here are 17 T cell receptor beta chains from one specimen sequenced in a study of graft-versus-host responses after intestinal transplantation. These receptors have no identified antigens. Method: immunoSEQ multiplex PCR; TCRdb's copy keeps in-frame clones and lacks some. The table records about 130,000 clones, 90% to 95% of them present only once. The sample here was unstimulated CD4+ T cells sorted from spleen or lymph node cells, taken before intestinal transplant. The receptors derive from a human donor who received an intestinal transplant.

The chain links TRBV7-9 to TRBJ1-6; 7 nucleotides align to TRBD1. V was pared by 4 bases and J by 9 bases, with 6 bases of the junction left unmatched. Germline V lookup: CDR1 SEHNR, CDR2 FQNEAQ (reference sequence). The CDR3 is made up of 14 amino acids. The DNA for the CDR3 is TGTGCCAGCAGCTCCACAGGGGTTGGTTCACCCCTCCACTTT. This encodes CASSSTGVGSPLHF.

The chain carries TRBV4-1 and TRBJ1-5; D perhaps matches TRBD1 (6 bases). V lost 0 bases and J 9 bases, leaving 21 bases between the germline ends. This CDR3 has 17 amino acids. The germline gives CDR1 MGHRA, CDR2 YSYEKL. Here the CDR3 reads CASSQDVGQGHLGPQHF. The CDR3 DNA reads as TGCGCCAGCAGCCAAGATGTAGGCCAGGGGCACCTAGGGCCCCAGCATTTT.

The gene calls are TRBV11-3 and TRBJ2-5; 9 nucleotides agree with TRBD1. After removal of 5 bases from V and 3 bases from J, the junction contained 10 bases not matched to a gene. The CDR3 consists of 16 residues. Germline values: CDR1 SGHNT, CDR2 YENEEA. The CDR3 reads CASSRWDRVRKETQYF. Written as DNA, the CDR3 is TGTGCCAGCAGCCGCTGGGACAGGGTCCGTAAAGAGACCCAGTACTTC.

The rearrangement joins TRBV28 to TRBJ1-2, with 8 nucleotides matching TRBD1. There are 15 residues in the CDR3. CDR1 is MDHEN and CDR2 is SYDVKM in the germline V gene. Germline trimming cut 6 bases from V and 2 bases from J; bases unmatched to any gene: 8. The CDR3 nucleotides are TGTGCCAGCAGCCTACTGGACAGGGTAAACTATGGCTACACCTTC. This encodes CASSLLDRVNYGYTF.

With regard to this clone: In the same sample, other DNA sequences code for this CDR3. The rearrangement links TRBV7-9 to TRBJ2-3; D gene unclear. The germline gives CDR1 SEHNR, CDR2 FQNEAQ (reference sequence). The germline V and J ends were trimmed by 5 bases and 1 base, with 1 base remaining between them. This CDR3 has 11 amino acids. The CDR3 DNA follows: TGTGCCAGCAGCCGCACAGATACGCAGTATTTT. Translating it yields CASSRTDTQYF.

The rearrangement joins TRBV4-2 to TRBJ2-7, with unresolved D. The V and J ends lost 3 bases and 5 bases respectively, with 17 bases between them. Germline assignment: CDR1 LGHNA and CDR2 YNFKEQ. The CDR3 contains 15 residues. The CDR3: CASSQGKGSQNEQYF. Here the CDR3 DNA reads TGTGCCAGCAGCCAGGGAAAGGGTTCTCAGAACGAGCAGTACTTC.

The chain has TRBV27 and TRBJ2-3, with 7 positions matching TRBD1. Germline CDR1 MNHEY, CDR2 SMNVEV (reference sequence). V lost 5 bases, J lost 6 bases, and 8 bases stayed unmatched. The CDR3 sequence is 14 residues long. The CDR3 region is CASSLTGVGDTQYF. The CDR3 nucleotides read TGTGCCAGCAGTCTTACAGGGGTTGGCGATACGCAGTATTTT.

The J gene is TRBJ2-5, the V gene TRBV7-8; D remains unclear. V lost 2 bases to trimming and J lost 7 bases, with 8 bases between them. Germline V gene sequence: CDR1 SGHVS, CDR2 FQNEAQ. This CDR3 comprises 12 residues. The CDR3 sequence: CASSLSEGTQYF. CDR3 DNA: TGTGCCAGCAGCTTAAGTGAAGGGACCCAGTACTTC.

The V gene is TRBV6-5, the J gene TRBJ2-7, with 9 bases matching TRBD1. The germline gives CDR1 MNHEY, CDR2 SVGAGI. J gave up 4 bases and V 9 bases, and 4 bases lay outside the gene matches. This CDR3 has 12 amino acids. The DNA of the CDR3 is TGTGCCAGTCGGACAGGGGCTTACGAGCAGTACTTC. Amino acid sequence: CASRTGAYEQYF.

The rearrangement joins TRBV15 to TRBJ2-5; 7 positions match TRBD2. In germline, CDR1 is LNHNV, CDR2 YYDKDF (reference sequence). V dropped 4 bases and J dropped 4; count of bases not matched to a gene: 6. This CDR3 has 14 residues. The CDR3 region is CATSILTSTETQYF. The DNA for the CDR3 is TGTGCCACCAGCATCCTGACTAGCACAGAGACCCAGTACTTC. Looking up the rest from reference TRBV15 and TRBJ2-5 gives the full variable domain: DAMVIQNPRYQVTQFGKPVTLSCSQTLNHNVMYWYQQKSSQAPKLLFHYYDKDFNNEADTPDNFQSRRPNTSFCFLDIRSPGLGDTAMYLCATSILTSTETQYFGPGTRLLVL.

This clone showed up just once. The rearrangement uses TRBV5-4 and TRBJ2-1; D tentatively reads TRBD1 or TRBD2 (7 bases each). Trimming took 1 base from V and 3 from J, leaving 11 bases between them. The CDR3 loop spans 15 amino acids. CDR1 and CDR2 from the germline V gene are SGHNT and YYREEE (reference sequence). The CDR3 reads CASSLQGGDYNEQFF. The CDR3 DNA is TGTGCCAGCAGCTTGCAGGGGGGGGACTACAATGAGCAGTTCTTC. Together with reference TRBV5-4 and TRBJ2-1, the CDR3 gives the full variable domain: ETGVTQSPTHLIKTRGQQVTLRCSSQSGHNTVSWYQQALGQGPQFIFQYYREEENGRGNFPPRFSGLQFPNYSSELNVNALELDDSALYLCASSLQGGDYNEQFFGPGTRLTVL.

J is TRBJ1-2 and V is TRBV10-3; D unclear. Trimming stripped 2 bases from V and 5 bases from J, with 9 bases between. Looked up from germline, CDR1 is ENHRY and CDR2 is SYGVKD. CDR3 length: 13 amino acids. The CDR3 loop is CAISEDTLYGYTF. CDR3 coding DNA: TGTGCCATCAGTGAGGACACCCTATATGGCTACACCTTC.

Only one count was recorded for this clone. The V gene is TRBV28, the J gene TRBJ2-5; D may be TRBD1 (6 bases). Germline V gene data show CDR1 as MDHEN and CDR2 as SYDVKM. V was cut by 2 bases and J by 5 bases, with 15 bases left in between. The CDR3 covers 15 residues. DNA for the CDR3: TGTGCCAGCAGTTTACCCTCGGACCAGGGGGAGACCCAGTACTTC. This codes for CASSLPSDQGETQYF.

The rearrangement links TRBV13 to TRBJ1-4; D is possibly TRBD1 (5 bases). Trimming removed 3 bases at V and 8 bases at J, with 13 bases between. CDR1 and CDR2 (germline): PRHDT, FYEKMQ (reference sequence). The CDR3 runs to 14 residues. The CDR3 loop is CASSFKPGEEKLFF. The CDR3 nucleotides are TGTGCCAGCAGCTTTAAGCCGGGGGAGGAAAAACTGTTTTTT.

The chain has TRBV5-1 and TRBJ1-2; 12 positions match TRBD1. The CDR3 totals 14 residues. With 5 bases clipped from V and 4 bases from J, the junction kept 3 bases outside the gene matches. The germline CDR1 and CDR2 sequences are SGHRS and YFSETQ. CDR3 loop: CASSGTGGIYGYTF. CDR3 coding DNA: TGCGCCAGCAGTGGGACAGGGGGCATCTATGGCTACACCTTC.

The V gene is TRBV6-5, the J gene TRBJ1-1; no clear D. V lost 0 bases, J lost 11 bases, and 10 bases lay in between. The CDR3 has 12 residues. Germline lookup yields CDR1 MNHEY and CDR2 SVGAGI. The DNA for the CDR3 is TGTGCCAGCAGTTACTCGACCGGGAGGGCTTTCTTT. Protein: CASSYSTGRAFF.

The chain recombines TRBV20-1 with TRBJ1-2, with D maybe TRBD1 (5 bases). Trimming removed 6 bases at V and 7 bases at J, with 12 bases between. This CDR3 has 11 amino acids. CDR1 is DFQATT, CDR2 SNEGSKA, per germline (reference sequence). CDR3 amino acids: CSAGGMSGYTF. CDR3 sequence (DNA): TGCAGTGCGGGGGGGATGAGTGGCTACACCTTC.